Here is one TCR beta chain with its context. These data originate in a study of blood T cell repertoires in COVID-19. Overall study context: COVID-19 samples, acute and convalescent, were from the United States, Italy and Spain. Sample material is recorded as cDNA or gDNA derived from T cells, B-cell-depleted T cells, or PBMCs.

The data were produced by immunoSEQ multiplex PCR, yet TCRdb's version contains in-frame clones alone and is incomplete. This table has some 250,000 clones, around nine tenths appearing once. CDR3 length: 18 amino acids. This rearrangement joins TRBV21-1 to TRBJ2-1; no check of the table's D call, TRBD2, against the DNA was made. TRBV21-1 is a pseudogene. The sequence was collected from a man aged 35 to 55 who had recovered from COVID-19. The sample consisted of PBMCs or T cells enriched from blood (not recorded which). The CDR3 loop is CASSPSPEAGYSYNEQFF. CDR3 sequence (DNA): TGTGCCAGCAGCCCCTCACCGGAAGCGGGCTACTCCTACAATGAGCAGTTCTTC.